The 30 T cell receptor beta chains reported below all come from one sample, sequenced in a study of blood T cell repertoires in COVID-19. Sequencing used immunoSEQ multiplex PCR; TCRdb keeps in-frame clones, though not all of them. Of about 180,000 clones in the sample, more than 70% are singletons; the top ten hold over 7.5%. Sequencing was done on a sample of PBMCs or T cells enriched from blood (not recorded which). These receptor sequences come from a woman in her 30s who had recovered from COVID-19.

The chain combines TRBV4-1 with TRBJ2-5; 13 nucleotides agree with TRBD2. Germline V gene sequence: CDR1 MGHRA, CDR2 YSYEKL. The CDR3 extends over 16 amino acids. The junction had 4 bases not matched to a gene; V was cut back by 4 bases and J by 2 bases. CDR3 in amino acids: CASSPRLAGGQETQYF. The CDR3 nucleotides are TGCGCCAGCAGCCCAAGACTAGCGGGAGGACAAGAGACCCAGTACTTC.

V is TRBV11-2 and J is TRBJ1-1, with TRBD1 identical over 7 bases. Germline values: CDR1 SGHAT, CDR2 FQNNGV. V was clipped by 6 bases and J by 7 bases; unmatched bases: 17. The CDR3 covers 16 residues. CDR3 in DNA: TGTGCCAGCAGAGCGCCGGGACAGAGTAAAAATTTTGAAGCTTTCTTT. It specifies CASRAPGQSKNFEAFF.

The J gene is TRBJ2-7, the V gene TRBV19; a possible D gene is TRBD2 (5 bases). V was pared by 3 bases and J by 3 bases, with 9 bases between. Per germline, CDR1 LNHDA and CDR2 SQIVND (reference sequence). CDR3 size: 13 residues. The CDR3 protein is CASSIGRVYEQYF. The DNA for the CDR3 is TGTGCCAGTAGTATTGGGCGGGTCTACGAGCAGTACTTC.

The V call is TRBV19, the J call TRBJ2-1; weak D call: TRBD2 (6 bases). Germline assignment: CDR1 LNHDA and CDR2 SQIVND (reference sequence). Trimming took off 5 bases at V and 7 bases at J, with 21 bases between the two ends. The CDR3 extends over 16 amino acids. The CDR3 DNA sequence: TGTGCCAGTAGTGCCCACGATCGGGGGAGTTCTAATGAGCAGTTCTTC. Translated, it gives CASSAHDRGSSNEQFF.

J is TRBJ2-1 and V is TRBV7-3; TRBD2 might be the D (5 bases). V lost 5 bases to trimming and J lost 3 bases, with 14 bases between them. Per germline, CDR1 SGHTA and CDR2 FQGTGA. CDR3 length: 15 amino acids. The CDR3 DNA is TGTGCCAGCAGCCCTGGACTCGCTAACTACAATGAGCAGTTCTTC. This codes for CASSPGLANYNEQFF.

The CDR3 DNA reads TGTGCCAGCAGCTCCTCTCTAACGGGACTGGCCTACGAGCAGTACTTC. Translating it yields CASSSSLTGLAYEQYF. The V gene is TRBV7-9, the J gene TRBJ2-7, with D perhaps TRBD2 (6 bases). V lost 4 bases to trimming and J lost 2 bases, with 18 bases between them. CDR1 and CDR2 from the germline V gene are SEHNR and FQNEAQ (reference sequence). The CDR3 runs 16 residues. The variable domain in full, with the rest retrieved from reference TRBV7-9 and TRBJ2-7, is DTGVSQNPRHKITKRGQNVTFRCDPISEHNRLYWYRQTLGQGPEFLTYFQNEAQLEKSRLLSDRFSAERPKGSFSTLEIQRTEQGDSAMYLCASSSSLTGLAYEQYFGPGTRLTVT.

The chain uses TRBV6-5 and TRBJ2-1; 12 bases align to TRBD2. CDR3 length: 14 residues. The junction had 7 bases not matched to a gene; V was cut back by 6 bases and J by 10 bases. Germline values: CDR1 MNHEY, CDR2 SVGAGI. The CDR3 sequence is CASSLTSGRKEQFF. In nucleotides, the CDR3 is TGTGCCAGCAGCCTAACTAGCGGGAGGAAGGAGCAGTTCTTC.

This clone was seen only a few times. The chain combines TRBV4-1 with TRBJ1-5; possibly TRBD1 for D (5 bases). The CDR3 covers 16 residues. V lost 6 bases and J lost 1, with 16 bases in between. CDR1 is MGHRA, CDR2 YSYEKL, per germline. CDR3 amino acids: CASRHVWGGSNQPQHF. The CDR3 DNA follows: TGCGCCAGCAGACATGTCTGGGGGGGAAGCAATCAGCCCCAGCATTTT.

This clone has only one observation. The V call is TRBV2, the J call TRBJ1-2, with 7 bases fitting TRBD1. Trimming removed 5 bases from V and 5 bases from J; junction bases left unmatched: 11. The CDR3 runs 15 residues. Per the germline V gene, CDR1 is SNHLY and CDR2 is FYNNEI. CDR3 DNA: TGTGCCAGCAGTCCCGGGACAGCAGACTTTTATGGCTACACCTTC. It encodes CASSPGTADFYGYTF.

This clone was seen once. The chain combines TRBV3-1 (or the pseudogene TRBV3-2) with TRBJ1-2, with D maybe TRBD1 (5 bases). Germline V gives CDR1 LGHDT, CDR2 YNNKEL (reference sequence). This CDR3 region has 15 residues. V shed 2 bases and J shed 7 bases, with 17 bases lying between them. CDR3 region: CASSQPGRVVFGYTF. The DNA of the CDR3 is TGTGCCAGCAGCCAACCAGGCAGGGTGGTTTTTGGCTACACCTTC.

There are a few counts of this clone. V gene TRBV11-2 combines with J gene TRBJ1-2; D perhaps matches TRBD1 (5 bases). This CDR3 has 18 amino acids. Germline assignment: CDR1 SGHAT and CDR2 FQNNGV. The V and J ends lost 1 base and 4 bases respectively, with 22 bases between them. The CDR3 is CASSLALGGERYFYGYTF. For the CDR3, the DNA is TGTGCCAGCAGCTTAGCTCTCGGGGGGGAGCGATACTTCTATGGCTACACCTTC. The variable domain in full, with the rest retrieved from reference TRBV11-2 and TRBJ1-2, is EAGVAQSPRYKIIEKRQSVAFWCNPISGHATLYWYQQILGQGPKLLIQFQNNGVVDDSQLPKDRFSAERLKGVDSTLKIQPAKLEDSAVYLCASSLALGGERYFYGYTFGSGTRLTVV.

In this sample, this clone turned up a few times. The V gene is TRBV30, the J gene TRBJ2-7, with 10 bases lining up with TRBD1. The V gene end was trimmed by 0 bases and the J gene end by 4 bases; junction bases not matched to a gene: 3. Looked up from germline, CDR1 is GTSNPN and CDR2 is SVGIG (reference sequence). The CDR3 covers 14 residues. CDR3 sequence (DNA): TGTGCCTGGAGTGTAACGGGACAGGGGTACGAGCAGTACTTC. This gives the protein CAWSVTGQGYEQYF.

In DNA form, the CDR3 reads TGTGCCAGCAGTTATGGCGGCGGTTCAACCTACGAGCAGTACTTC. It is translated as CASSYGGGSTYEQYF. The chain uses TRBV6-5 and TRBJ2-7; D not resolved. The CDR3 runs 15 residues. Per the germline V gene, CDR1 is MNHEY and CDR2 is SVGAGI. Trimming shortened V by 3 bases and J by 2 bases, and 14 bases separated the two germline ends.

This clone was found once. This chain joins TRBV18 and TRBJ1-2, with TRBD1 as a possible D gene (5 bases). Trimming cost V 2 bases and J 1 base, with 11 bases left between them. CDR3 length: 15 residues. The V gene's germline CDR1 is KGHSH and CDR2 LQKENI. The CDR3 protein is CASSPSTGHNYGYTF. DNA for the CDR3: TGTGCCAGCTCACCAAGTACAGGTCATAACTATGGCTACACCTTC.

J is TRBJ2-1 and V is TRBV2; TRBD2 matches 7 bases. CDR1 is SNHLY, CDR2 FYNNEI, per germline. After removal of 2 bases from V and 6 bases from J, the junction contained 4 bases not matched to a gene. This CDR3 region has 14 residues. The CDR3 loop reads CASSEWTSGNEQFF. The CDR3 DNA reads as TGTGCCAGCAGTGAATGGACTAGTGGCAATGAGCAGTTCTTC.

The gene calls are TRBV3-1 (or the pseudogene TRBV3-2) and TRBJ1-6; D uncertain. Germline loops: CDR1 LGHDT, CDR2 YNNKEL (reference sequence). The ends were cut back, 3 bases at V and 9 bases at J, with 3 bases in the middle. This CDR3 spans 11 amino acids. CDR3 in amino acids: CASSHSSPLHF. The CDR3 DNA reads TGTGCCAGCAGCCACAGTTCACCCCTCCACTTT.

This sequence joins TRBV5-1 and TRBJ1-2; TRBD1 aligns across 9 bases. Losses at the gene ends were 4 bases for V and 8 bases for J; bases not matched to a gene: 15. The CDR3 has 16 residues. The germline CDR1 and CDR2 sequences are SGHRS and YFSETQ. The CDR3: CASSPDGDRVVFGYTF. The CDR3 region has the DNA TGCGCCAGCAGCCCGGATGGGGACAGGGTGGTTTTCGGCTACACCTTC.

This rearrangement joins TRBV29-1 to TRBJ2-1; TRBD1 agrees at 7 bases. V lost 2 bases to trimming and J lost 3 bases; unmatched junction nucleotides: 4. The CDR3 runs to 14 residues. The germline V gene has CDR1 SQVTM and CDR2 ANQGSEA. CDR3 coding DNA: TGCAGCGTTGAAATAGGGACAGTCTACAATGAGCAGTTCTTC. This translates into CSVEIGTVYNEQFF.

The chain combines TRBV7-2 with TRBJ1-5; possibly TRBD1 for D (5 bases). Trimming left V 5 bases short and J 4 bases short, with 9 bases between. This CDR3 region has 13 residues. Germline CDR1 and CDR2: SGHTA and FQGNSA. The CDR3 loop is CASSSGQNQPQHF. The CDR3 DNA follows: TGTGCCAGCAGCAGTGGACAAAATCAGCCCCAGCATTTT.

V and J are TRBV29-1 and TRBJ2-1; 9 nucleotides match TRBD1. The CDR3 length is 13 residues. Trimming cost V 4 bases and J 3 bases; bases outside gene matches: 1. The V gene's germline CDR1 is SQVTM and CDR2 ANQGSEA. Written as DNA, the CDR3 is TGCAGCGTTGGACAGGGGGGCTACAATGAGCAGTTCTTC. It yields the protein CSVGQGGYNEQFF.

The chain has TRBV11-2 and TRBJ2-7; D is unresolved. Germline CDR1 SGHAT, CDR2 FQNNGV. The CDR3 covers 13 residues. V was trimmed by 5 bases and J by 3 bases, leaving 11 bases between them. The CDR3 nucleotides read TGTGCCAGCAGCCGGAGCAGCGACTACGAGCAGTACTTC. The encoded protein is CASSRSSDYEQYF.

The chain links TRBV5-3 to TRBJ1-4; D unclear. TRBV5-3 is labeled an ORF, and its function is uncertain. The V and J ends lost 5 bases and 4 bases respectively, with 15 bases between them. CDR3 length equals 15 residues. The DNA for the CDR3 is TGTGCCAGAAGTTGGGTATGGAACTATAATGAAAAACTGTTTTTT. Translation: CARSWVWNYNEKLFF.

J is TRBJ2-2 and V is TRBV12-5, with D maybe TRBD2 (6 bases). This CDR3 is 13 amino acids long. V shed 10 bases and J shed 6 bases, with 15 bases lying between them. Germline V gene lookup returns CDR1 LGHNT and CDR2 FRNRAP. CDR3 DNA sequence: TGTGCTACGCGGTTGGGGGAGGCCGGGGAGCTGTTTTTT. Translation gives CATRLGEAGELFF.

The gene calls are TRBV6-5 and TRBJ1-1; TRBD1 matches at 9 bases. This CDR3 comprises 15 residues. Germline assignment: CDR1 MNHEY and CDR2 SVGAGI. Germline trimming cut 6 bases from V and 6 bases from J; bases unmatched to any gene: 11. CDR3 loop: CASRLHPGQGPEAFF. CDR3 DNA: TGTGCCAGCAGGTTACATCCGGGACAGGGACCTGAAGCTTTCTTT.

This chain connects TRBV4-1 to TRBJ2-1; maybe TRBD1 (5 bases). The CDR3 is 15 amino acids. Trimming pared 1 base from V and 5 bases from J, leaving 12 bases between. The germline gives CDR1 MGHRA, CDR2 YSYEKL. The CDR3 coding sequence is TGCGCCAGCAGCCAAGGTTTGAGACAGAACAATGAGCAGTTCTTC. Its protein product is CASSQGLRQNNEQFF.

The J gene is TRBJ1-1, the V gene TRBV5-5, with TRBD1 as a possible D gene (5 bases). The germline V gene encodes CDR1 SGHKS and CDR2 YYEKEE (reference sequence). The CDR3 has 15 residues. Trimming left V 3 bases short and J 4 bases short, with 16 bases between. The CDR3 loop is CASSSGSLGGTEAFF. DNA for the CDR3: TGTGCCAGCAGCTCCGGGTCCCTCGGGGGCACTGAAGCTTTCTTT.

The chain joins TRBV15 to TRBJ2-5, with 7 bases lining up with TRBD2. CDR1 is LNHNV, CDR2 YYDKDF, per germline (reference sequence). The CDR3 sequence is 16 residues long. The junction had 9 bases not matched to a gene; V was cut back by 1 base and J by 4 bases. The CDR3 coding sequence is TGTGCCACCAGCAGAGGGGGCGGGAGTTTGGGAGAGACCCAGTACTTC. Protein product: CATSRGGGSLGETQYF.

V gene TRBV28 combines with J gene TRBJ1-1; D unresolved. The CDR3 extends over 12 amino acids. V lost 2 bases, J lost 2 bases, and 3 bases lay in between. Germline V lookup: CDR1 MDHEN, CDR2 SYDVKM. The DNA for the CDR3 is TGTGCCAGCAGTTTAATAAACACTGAAGCTTTCTTT. It translates to CASSLINTEAFF.

This rearrangement joins TRBV28 to TRBJ2-5; D gene unclear. V gave up 6 bases and J gave up 6 bases, with 20 bases separating them. CDR1 MDHEN and CDR2 SYDVKM come from the germline V gene. This CDR3 is 15 amino acids long. CDR3 DNA sequence: TGTGCCAGCAGCCCCGCCCGAGGATTACGAAAGACCCAGTACTTC. As protein: CASSPARGLRKTQYF.

The rearrangement uses TRBV6-5 and TRBJ2-2; 10 bases agree with TRBD2. V lost 6 bases, J lost 9 bases, and 4 bases stayed unmatched. This CDR3 contains 13 residues. Per the germline V gene, CDR1 is MNHEY and CDR2 is SVGAGI. Here the CDR3 reads CASSLAGVRELFF. CDR3 sequence (DNA): TGTGCCAGCAGCCTAGCGGGAGTTAGGGAGCTGTTTTTT.